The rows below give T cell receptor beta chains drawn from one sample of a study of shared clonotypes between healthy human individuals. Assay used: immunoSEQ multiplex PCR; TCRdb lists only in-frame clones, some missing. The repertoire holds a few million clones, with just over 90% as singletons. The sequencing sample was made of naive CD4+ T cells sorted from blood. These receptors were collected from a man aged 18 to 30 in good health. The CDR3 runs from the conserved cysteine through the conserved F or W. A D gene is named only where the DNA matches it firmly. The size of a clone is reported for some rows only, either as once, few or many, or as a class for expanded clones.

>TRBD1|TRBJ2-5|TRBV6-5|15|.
TGTGCCAGCAGTTACCAGACAGGGGATGGAGAGACCCAGTACTTC
CASSYQTGDGETQYF
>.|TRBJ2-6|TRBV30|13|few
TGTGCCTGGAGTGTCTCTGGGGCCAACGTCCTGACTTTC
CAWSVSGANVLTF
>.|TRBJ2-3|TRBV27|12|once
TGTGCCAGCAGTTCTTACACAGATACGCAGTATTTT
CASSSYTDTQYF
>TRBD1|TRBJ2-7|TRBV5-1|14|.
TGCGCCAGCAGCAAGGGACAGTCCTTCTACGAGCAGTACTTC
CASSKGQSFYEQYF
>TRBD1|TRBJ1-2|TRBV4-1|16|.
TGCGCCAGCAGCCAGGACAGGGGGCAGTTGCACTATGGCTACACCTTC
CASSQDRGQLHYGYTF
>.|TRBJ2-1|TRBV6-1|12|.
TGTGCCAGCACTCGGTTACACAATGAGCAGTTCTTC
CASTRLHNEQFF
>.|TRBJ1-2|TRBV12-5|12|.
TGTGCTAGTGGTACAGGGTCCTATGGCTACACCTTC
CASGTGSYGYTF
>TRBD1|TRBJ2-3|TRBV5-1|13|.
TGCGCCAGCGGGACAGGGTGGGGAGATACGCAGTATTTT
CASGTGWGDTQYF
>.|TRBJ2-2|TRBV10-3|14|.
TGTGCCACCGGCCCCAGGGGAGGCGACGGGGAGCTGTTTTTT
CATGPRGGDGELFF
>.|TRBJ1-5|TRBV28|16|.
TGTGCCAGCAGTCGCTCGGACATCCCAAGGGGGAGGCCCCAGCATTTT
CASSRSDIPRGRPQHF
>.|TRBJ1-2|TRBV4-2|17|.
TGTGCCAGCAGCCAAGGATCTAAGAGGGAGGAGGACTATGGCTACACCTTC
CASSQGSKREEDYGYTF
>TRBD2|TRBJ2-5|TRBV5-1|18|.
TGCGCCAGCAGCTTGGGACTAGCGGGGGCCCTGTACCAAGAGACCCAGTACTTC
CASSLGLAGALYQETQYF
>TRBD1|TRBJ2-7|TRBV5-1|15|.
TGCGCCAGCAGCCCACAGGGGACAGGGACCTACGAGCAGTACTTC
CASSPQGTGTYEQYF
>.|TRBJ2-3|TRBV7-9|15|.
TGTGCCAGCAGTCCGGGACACCCCAGCACAGATACGCAGTATTTT
CASSPGHPSTDTQYF
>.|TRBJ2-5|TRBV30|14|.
TGTGCCTGGAGTGTACAAGGGGCCCAAGAGACCCAGTACTTC
CAWSVQGAQETQYF
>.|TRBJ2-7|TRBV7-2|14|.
TGTGCCAGCAGCTTCATGGGACGGACCTACGAGCAGTACTTC
CASSFMGRTYEQYF
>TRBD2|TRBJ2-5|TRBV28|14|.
TGTGCCAGCAGTGTAGCGGGGGCCCAACGGGCCCAGTACTTC
CASSVAGAQRAQYF
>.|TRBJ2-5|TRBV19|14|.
TGTGCCAGTAGTATAACGGGAGTAGCAGAGACCCAGTACTTC
CASSITGVAETQYF
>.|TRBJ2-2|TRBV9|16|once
TGTGCCAGCAGCGTAGGGGCAGGACCTAACACCGGGGAGCTGTTTTTT
CASSVGAGPNTGELFF
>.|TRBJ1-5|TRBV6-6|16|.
TGTGCCAGCAGTTACCTCTCTGGGACTAGCAATCAGCCCCAGCATTTT
CASSYLSGTSNQPQHF
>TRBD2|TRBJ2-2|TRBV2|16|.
TGTGCCAGCAGTTCAACCGGGGGGGCCGGCACCGGGGAGCTGTTTTTT
CASSSTGGAGTGELFF
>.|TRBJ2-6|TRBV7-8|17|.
TGTGCCAGCAGCCCAAAGGACTGGGGCTCTGGGGCCAACGTCCTGACTTTC
CASSPKDWGSGANVLTF
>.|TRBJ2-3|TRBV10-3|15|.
TGTGCCATCAGCCGGGACCCAGGGCCGGGAGATACGCAGTATTTT
CAISRDPGPGDTQYF
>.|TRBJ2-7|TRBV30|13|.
TGTGCCTGGAGTGTTGAGGCAGCCTACGAGCAGTACTTC
CAWSVEAAYEQYF
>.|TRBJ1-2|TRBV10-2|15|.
TGCGCCACCTGGGACGCCCGAACGTCTAACTATGGCTACACCTTC
CATWDARTSNYGYTF
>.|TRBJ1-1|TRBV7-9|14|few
TGTGCCAGCAGCCCCGGACAGAAGAACACTGAAGCTTTCTTT
CASSPGQKNTEAFF
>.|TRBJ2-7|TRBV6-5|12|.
TGTGCCAGCAGCCGCGGATCCTACGAGCAGTACTTC
CASSRGSYEQYF